This TCR beta chain appears in the sequencing data of a study of OX40 agonist ivuxolimab in advanced cancers. Looking at the study overall: Each dose-escalation patient presented with hepatocellular carcinoma, melanoma, renal cell or head and neck cancer. Partial responses were observed in three patients, of whom one had hepatocellular carcinoma and two had cutaneous melanoma.

TCRdb keeps only in-frame clones here, not all; method: immunoSEQ multiplex PCR. Seen here are approximately 75,000 clones, 85% to 90% observed once, and the top ten hold about 5.9%. Study-level points and caveats: In general, CD8+ T cells held more expanded clones than CD4+ did, on average.

Remarks on this clone: Its target is unknown.

Blood was sampled at baseline, cycle 4 day 1, and cycle 7 day 1. This sample comprised CD4+ or CD8+ T cells sorted from blood, obtained in a trial of the OX40 agonist ivuxolimab. The source is an adult with an advanced solid tumor such as melanoma, head and neck, liver or kidney cancer.

CDR3 coding DNA: TGTGCCAGTAGTATAGCCGGCGCAAGCTCTGGAAACACCATATATTTT. It codes for CASSIAGASSGNTIYF. This chain links TRBV19 with TRBJ1-3; D is unclear. Looked up from germline, CDR1 is LNHDA and CDR2 is SQIVND (reference sequence). V was shortened by 1 base and J by 0 bases, with 10 bases between the two germline ends. This CDR3 is 16 amino acids long.